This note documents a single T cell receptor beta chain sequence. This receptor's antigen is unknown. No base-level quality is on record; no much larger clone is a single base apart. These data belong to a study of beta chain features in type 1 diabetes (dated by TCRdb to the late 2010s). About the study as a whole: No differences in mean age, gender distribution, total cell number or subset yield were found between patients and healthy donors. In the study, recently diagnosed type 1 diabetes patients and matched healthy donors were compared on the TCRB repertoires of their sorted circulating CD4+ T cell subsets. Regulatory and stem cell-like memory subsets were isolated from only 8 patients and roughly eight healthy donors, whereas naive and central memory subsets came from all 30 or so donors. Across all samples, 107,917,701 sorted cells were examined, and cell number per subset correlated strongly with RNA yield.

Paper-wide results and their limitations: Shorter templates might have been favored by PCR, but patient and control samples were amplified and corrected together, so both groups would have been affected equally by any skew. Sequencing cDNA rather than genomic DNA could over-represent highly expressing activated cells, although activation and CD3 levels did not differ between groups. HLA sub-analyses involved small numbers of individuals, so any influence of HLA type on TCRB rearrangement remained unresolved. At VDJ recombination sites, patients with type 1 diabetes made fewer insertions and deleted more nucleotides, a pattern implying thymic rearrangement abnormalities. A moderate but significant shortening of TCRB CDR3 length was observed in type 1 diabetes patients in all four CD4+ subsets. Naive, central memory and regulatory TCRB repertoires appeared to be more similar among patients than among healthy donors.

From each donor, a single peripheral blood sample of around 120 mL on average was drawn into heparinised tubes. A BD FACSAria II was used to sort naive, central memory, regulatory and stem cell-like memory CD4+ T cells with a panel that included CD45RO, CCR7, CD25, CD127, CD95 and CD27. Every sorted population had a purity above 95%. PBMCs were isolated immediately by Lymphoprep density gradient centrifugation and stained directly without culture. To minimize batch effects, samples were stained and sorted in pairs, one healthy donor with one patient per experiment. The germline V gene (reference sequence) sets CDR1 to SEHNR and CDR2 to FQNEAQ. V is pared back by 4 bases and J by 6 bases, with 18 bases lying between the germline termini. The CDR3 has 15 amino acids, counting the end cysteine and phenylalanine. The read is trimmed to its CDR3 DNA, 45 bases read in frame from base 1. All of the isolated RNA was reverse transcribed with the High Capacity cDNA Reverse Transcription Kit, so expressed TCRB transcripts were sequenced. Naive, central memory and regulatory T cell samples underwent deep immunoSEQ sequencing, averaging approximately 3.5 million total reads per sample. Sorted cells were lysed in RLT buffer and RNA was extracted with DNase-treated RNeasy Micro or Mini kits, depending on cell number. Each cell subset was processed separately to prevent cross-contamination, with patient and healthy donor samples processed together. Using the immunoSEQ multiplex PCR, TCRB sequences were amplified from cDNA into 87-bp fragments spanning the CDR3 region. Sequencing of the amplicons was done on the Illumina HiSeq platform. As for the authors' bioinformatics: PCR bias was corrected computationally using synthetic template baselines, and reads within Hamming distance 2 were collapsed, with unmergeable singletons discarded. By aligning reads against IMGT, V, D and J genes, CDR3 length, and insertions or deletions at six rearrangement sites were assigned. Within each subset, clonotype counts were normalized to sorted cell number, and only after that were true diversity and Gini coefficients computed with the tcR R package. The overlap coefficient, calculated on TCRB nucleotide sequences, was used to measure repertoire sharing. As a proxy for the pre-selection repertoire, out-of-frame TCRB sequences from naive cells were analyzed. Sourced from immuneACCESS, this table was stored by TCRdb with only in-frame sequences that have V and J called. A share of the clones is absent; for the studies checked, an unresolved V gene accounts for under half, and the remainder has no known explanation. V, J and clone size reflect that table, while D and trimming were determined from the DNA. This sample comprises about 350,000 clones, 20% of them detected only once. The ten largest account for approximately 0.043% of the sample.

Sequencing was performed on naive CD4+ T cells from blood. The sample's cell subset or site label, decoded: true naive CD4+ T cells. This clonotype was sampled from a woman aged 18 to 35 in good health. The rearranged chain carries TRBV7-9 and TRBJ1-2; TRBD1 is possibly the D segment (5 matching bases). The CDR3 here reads CASSSTPGKVDGYTF. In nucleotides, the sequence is TGTGCCAGCAGCTCCACGCCAGGGAAGGTCGATGGCTACACCTTC.